A selection of T cell receptor beta chains follows, all from one sample in a study of siplizumab effects on memory and regulatory T cells. Generated by immunoSEQ multiplex PCR, the TCRdb table keeps only in-frame clones and is missing some. Of 90,000 to 120,000 clones in the sample, approximately 93% are singletons; the top ten hold approximately 0.67%. The sequenced sample was Tregs sorted from blood. These receptors came from a human donor in good health. The CDR3 runs from the conserved cysteine through the conserved F or W. Fields, in order: CDR3 length, V gene, J gene, CDR3 protein.

15	TRBV5-4	TRBJ2-1	CASSLPGTGYNEQFF
12	TRBV9	TRBJ1-6	CASSGQGSPLHF
12	TRBV18	TRBJ1-3	CASSPLLNTIYF
15	TRBV5-6	TRBJ2-1	CASSLGLLGFNEQFF
15	TRBV7-9	TRBJ2-7	CASSYPGTGVNEQYF
11	TRBV30	TRBJ2-2	CAWSRGGELFF
13	TRBV5-5	TRBJ1-5	CASSPSSGQPQHF
15	TRBV9	TRBJ1-2	CASSVGGVGPYGYTF
16	TRBV5-6	TRBJ2-1	CASSDYTGPRDNEQFF
13	TRBV10-3	TRBJ2-7	CATGLAGGYEQYF
15	TRBV5-1	TRBJ1-1	CASSLVVAGNTEAFF
15	TRBV9	TRBJ2-2	CASSAQGARTGELFF
15	TRBV7-7	TRBJ2-5	CASSLATSGQETQYF
15	TRBV2	TRBJ2-5	CASRDSGHWKETQYF
15	TRBV11-3	TRBJ1-6	CASSAGGSPGSPLHF
11	TRBV20-1	TRBJ2-3	CSAGGTDTQYF
19	TRBV7-2	TRBJ2-5	CASSPRPGTSGGARETQYF
15	TRBV28	NA	CASSPGGAKDYEQYF
14	TRBV18	TRBJ2-3	CASSRGPLTDTQYF
12	TRBV5-1	TRBJ2-1	CASSRTYNEQFF
13	TRBV6-5	TRBJ2-1	CASSYRLANEQFF
13	TRBV19	TRBJ2-5	CASSRGGTETQYF
16	TRBV11-2	TRBJ2-3	CASSFRLAGLTDTQYF
15	TRBV7-9	TRBJ2-7	CASSFGLAGPYEQYF
14	TRBV27	TRBJ2-7	CASSSWGTGIEQYF
12	TRBV6-5	TRBJ1-4	CASRAAGEKLFF
15	TRBV4-2	TRBJ2-5	CASSQDGSSGSAGYF
12	TRBV6-6	TRBJ1-2	CASRSGAHGYTF
14	TRBV7-8	TRBJ2-3	CASSLVAYTDTQYF
15	TRBV5-1	TRBJ2-3	CASSPNSQGWDTQYF
13	TRBV19	TRBJ2-7	CASSGQHSYEQYF
16	TRBV4-1	TRBJ1-1	CASSHSLDRANTEAFF
12	TRBV5-5	TRBJ2-3	CASSLAADTQYF
13	TRBV7-2	TRBJ2-2	CASSPPGTGELFF
17	TRBV5-1	TRBJ2-2	CASSLGGTTKNGGELFF
13	TRBV29-1	TRBJ1-2	CSVEDRFGGGYTF
14	TRBV19	TRBJ2-1	CASTLRAGGNEQFF
15	TRBV4-1	TRBJ2-7	CASRTVDSFLYEQYF
15	TRBV5-1	TRBJ1-2	CASSLAQGLVLSYTF
13	TRBV12-5	TRBJ2-2	CARGTGVGGELFF
16	TRBV10-3	TRBJ2-1	CAISEFYPRGRDEQFF
14	TRBV5-5	TRBJ1-2	CASWTGGEYYGYTF
19	TRBV10-3	TRBJ2-1	CAIRPGPGLAGSSYNEQFF
15	TRBV5-1	TRBJ1-1	CASTLDGQGNTEAFF
15	TRBV7-9	TRBJ2-7	CASGLGLAGEREQYF
12	TRBV28	TRBJ1-6	CASSLGPSPLHF
13	TRBV30	TRBJ1-2	CAGPGQGIYGYTF
18	TRBV5-8	TRBJ2-1	CASSLALLLAGGSNEQFF
14	TRBV11-2	TRBJ2-5	CASSTLTGQETQYF
12	TRBV7-9	TRBJ2-5	CASSFNRETQYF
15	TRBV14	TRBJ2-1	CASSGTSGGNNEQFF
15	TRBV18	TRBJ1-4	CASSSGGLGNEKLFF
14	TRBV2	TRBJ1-2	CATTDGTVNYGYTF
13	TRBV10-1	TRBJ2-1	CASSATWFNEQFF